This T cell receptor beta chain was recovered during a study of CD8 T cells in ankylosing spondylitis. This CDR3 comprises 14 residues. Trimming shortened V by 3 bases and J by 7 bases, and 13 bases separated the two germline ends. The germline gives CDR1 SGDLS, CDR2 YYNGEE. Whole-study findings and limits: Some of the motif variants had earlier been found in reactive arthritis patients' fluid and blood. Seemingly distinctive of ankylosing spondylitis blood was a TCR beta motif formed by eight highly homologous variants.

Researchers built TCR beta libraries using quantitative 5'-RACE with molecular barcodes. TCRdb processed the 5' RACE reads anew with MiXCR; each CDR3 protein has one entry. The sample shows a few hundred thousand distinct CDR3 sequences, around 7.6% of them seen only once. Concerning this clonotype: Its specificity is not known.

This receptor was identified in a male donor with ankylosing spondylitis. The chain combines TRBV9 with TRBJ1-4; possibly TRBD1 for D (5 bases). Input material: blood, either unsorted or a sorted T cell fraction (not recorded which). The CDR3 loop is CASSAPGTAEKLFF. The CDR3 DNA is TGTGCCAGCAGCGCCCCCGGGACGGCTGAAAAACTGTTTTTT.